This T cell receptor beta chain was observed in a study of cytomegalovirus exposure and HLA in healthy donors. The primer mix had 60 Vbeta and 13 Jbeta primers. The repertoire was sequenced with immunoSEQ multiplex PCR; TCRdb's copy has only in-frame clones and lacks some. The repertoire consists of 150,000 to 200,000 clones, with roughly 9.5% occurring once and the leading ten covering less than 1.5%. V shed 3 bases and J 2 bases; nucleotides not matched to a gene: 2. The CDR3 contains 16 residues. Germline V gives CDR1 WNHNN, CDR2 SYGVQD (reference sequence). The chain employs TRBV10-1 and TRBJ2-2, with 11 bases that match TRBD2. The specimen was PBMCs. This receptor was obtained from a woman between 25 and 40 years old in good health and CMV-seropositive. As DNA, the CDR3 is TGCGCCAGCAGTGAAGGGACTAGCGGTAACACCGGGGAGCTGTTTTTT. Translation gives CASSEGTSGNTGELFF.